This TCR beta chain was captured in a study of blood T cell repertoires in COVID-19. About the study: The origin of the acute and convalescent COVID-19 samples was the United States, Italy and Spain.

V lost 6 bases to trimming and J lost 0 bases, with 9 bases between them. The CDR3 is made up of 15 amino acids. The germline V gene has CDR1 LNHDA and CDR2 SQIVND (reference sequence). The repertoire was sequenced with immunoSEQ multiplex PCR; TCRdb's copy has only in-frame clones and lacks some. The sample yields approximately 200,000 clones, about nine tenths seen once. The sequenced sample was peripheral blood. This clonotype was sampled from a man in his fifties or sixties with acute or convalescent COVID-19. V usage is TRBV19 and J usage is TRBJ1-6; weak D call: TRBD1 (6 bases). In nucleotides, the CDR3 is TGTGCCAGTAGCGACAGGTCCTCCTATAATTCACCCCTCCACTTT. It yields the protein CASSDRSSYNSPLHF. Based on the CDR3 plus reference TRBV19 and TRBJ1-6, the full variable domain is DGGITQSPKYLFRKEGQNVTLSCEQNLNHDAMYWYRQDPGQGLRLIYYSQIVNDFQKGDIAEGYSVSREKKESFPLTVTSAQKNPTAFYLCASSDRSSYNSPLHFGNGTRLTVT.